Following are 27 T cell receptor beta chains from one sample sequenced in a study of blood T cell repertoires in COVID-19. Sequencing was performed with immunoSEQ multiplex PCR; in TCRdb, only in-frame clones are kept and a portion is missing. The data contain a few hundred thousand clones, 85% to 90% of them singletons. The sample consisted of PBMCs or T cells enriched from blood (not recorded which). Source of these receptors: a woman in her 30s who had recovered from COVID-19.

This chain connects TRBV4-3 to TRBJ2-1, with 7 bases aligning to TRBD2. J gave up 2 bases and V 3 bases, and 16 bases lay outside the gene matches. Germline CDR1 reads LGHNA; CDR2 reads YSLEER. The CDR3 covers 19 residues. This CDR3 reads CASSHHKRSQAGAYNEQFF. As DNA, the CDR3 is TGCGCCAGCAGCCATCACAAACGCAGCCAGGCGGGGGCCTACAATGAGCAGTTCTTC.

V and J are TRBV7-2 and TRBJ2-7; possibly TRBD1 for D (6 bases). The CDR3 runs to 14 residues. Germline-derived CDR1 and CDR2 are SGHTA and FQGNSA. Trimming cost V 2 bases and J 4 bases, with 12 bases left between them. CDR3 amino acids: CASSLHRQGYEQYF. The CDR3 DNA reads as TGTGCCAGCAGCTTACATCGGCAGGGGTACGAGCAGTACTTC.

In DNA form, the CDR3 reads TGTGCCAGCAGTTATGAGGGCATTTACAATCAGCCCCAGCATTTT. This translates into CASSYEGIYNQPQHF. The chain couples TRBV2 to TRBJ1-5, with unresolved D. CDR1 and CDR2 from the germline V gene are SNHLY and FYNNEI. This CDR3 has 15 residues. V was cut by 5 bases and J by 3 bases, with 14 bases left in between.

This sequence joins TRBV28 and TRBJ1-2; no reliable D call. Trimming stripped 7 bases from V and 4 bases from J, with 10 bases between. This CDR3 comprises 12 residues. Looked up from germline, CDR1 is MDHEN and CDR2 is SYDVKM. CDR3 residues: CASITPSYGYTF. In DNA, the CDR3 is TGTGCCAGCATTACTCCGAGCTATGGCTACACCTTC.

J is TRBJ1-6 and V is TRBV6-5; the D gene is possibly TRBD1 (5 bases). Per the germline V gene, CDR1 is MNHEY and CDR2 is SVGAGI. The CDR3 spans 15 residues. Deletions cut 6 bases from V and 14 bases from J, with 23 bases between. The DNA for the CDR3 is TGTGCCAGCAGCCGCCCCGGGGGAGGGGCCGCGACCCTCCACTTT. Translation gives CASSRPGGGAATLHF.

The genes are TRBV6-5 and TRBJ1-6; 7 bases align to TRBD1. The CDR3 is 14 residues long. Germline V gene data show CDR1 as MNHEY and CDR2 as SVGAGI. Trimming removed 7 bases from V and 10 bases from J; junction bases left unmatched: 10. CDR3 DNA: TGTGCCAGCACCAGGGACAGTTTCGGGTCACCCCTCCACTTT. It specifies CASTRDSFGSPLHF.

This sequence joins TRBV9 and TRBJ1-5; no firm D call. The CDR3 sequence is 13 residues long. V was shortened by 7 bases and J by 2 bases, with 10 bases between the two germline ends. Germline V lookup: CDR1 SGDLS, CDR2 YYNGEE. CDR3 protein: CASGEGGNQPQHF. CDR3 sequence (DNA): TGTGCCAGCGGGGAGGGCGGCAATCAGCCCCAGCATTTT.

The chain uses TRBV5-1 and TRBJ2-7; 8 bases map to TRBD2. Germline V lookup: CDR1 SGHRS, CDR2 YFSETQ. V was clipped by 9 bases and J by 4 bases; unmatched bases: 18. This CDR3 spans 16 amino acids. The CDR3 nucleotides are TGCGCCACCAGACCCGGGGGGGGACTAGTAAAATACGAGCAGTACTTC. Translated, it gives CATRPGGGLVKYEQYF.

Concerning this clone itself: The junction and the germline gene differ at one end; a read error may be behind it. V gene TRBV10-3 combines with J gene TRBJ1-2; D possibly corresponds to TRBD1 (5 bases). The CDR3 is 12 residues long. CDR1 is ENHRY and CDR2 is SYGVKD in the germline V gene. CDR3 protein: CAINSQETKKAF. DNA for the CDR3: TGTGCCATCAATTCACAGGAGACGAAGAAAGCCTTC.

The chain carries TRBV19 and TRBJ2-1; D is possibly TRBD1 (5 bases). V gave up 3 bases and J gave up 8 bases, with 11 bases separating them. Germline CDR1 LNHDA, CDR2 SQIVND (reference sequence). The CDR3 has 13 residues. DNA of the CDR3: TGTGCCAGTAGTATCGGGCAGGGCTATGAGCAGTTCTTC. Amino acids: CASSIGQGYEQFF.

This clone came up once. The chain recombines TRBV4-2 with TRBJ1-2; 8 positions agree with TRBD1. Trimming took 11 bases from V and 6 from J; bases not matched to a gene: 14. The CDR3 is 14 amino acids. Germline lookup yields CDR1 LGHNA and CDR2 YNFKEQ. The CDR3, as DNA: TGTGCCGGAAGGGGCGGACAGGGCAAACATGGCTACACCTTC. Amino acids: CAGRGGQGKHGYTF.

The V gene is TRBV5-1, the J gene TRBJ2-3; 8 bases agree with TRBD1. The V segment lost 2 bases and the J segment 2 bases; nucleotides outside the gene matches: 4. The V gene's germline CDR1 is SGHRS and CDR2 YFSETQ. The length of the CDR3 is 15 residues. CDR3 region: CASSLQGGNTDTQYF. In DNA, the CDR3 is TGCGCCAGCAGCTTACAGGGGGGTAACACAGATACGCAGTATTTT.

The V call is TRBV28, the J call TRBJ2-5; D is uncertain. Trimming took 6 bases from V and 2 from J, leaving 13 bases between them. CDR1 and CDR2 (germline): MDHEN, SYDVKM. This CDR3 spans 14 amino acids. CDR3 in amino acids: CASSISRPQETQYF. CDR3 bases: TGTGCCAGCAGCATTAGCCGTCCACAAGAGACCCAGTACTTC.

The V gene is TRBV3-1 (or the pseudogene TRBV3-2), the J gene TRBJ1-4; 8 nucleotides agree with TRBD1. The CDR3 is made up of 15 amino acids. V lost 2 bases and J lost 8; bases outside the gene matches: 7. Germline loops: CDR1 LGHDT, CDR2 YNNKEL (reference sequence). The CDR3 bases are TGTGCCAGCAGCCAACTCGGACAGGGAGTAGAAAAACTGTTTTTT. The encoded protein is CASSQLGQGVEKLFF.

The V call is TRBV4-3, the J call TRBJ1-1; TRBD1 is a possible D gene (5 bases). CDR1 is LGHNA, CDR2 YSLEER, per germline. V lost 1 base to trimming and J lost 5 bases, with 14 bases between them. CDR3 size: 15 residues. The CDR3 nucleotides read TGCGCCAGCAGCCAAGTAGGGACGGGGGGAACTGAAGCTTTCTTT. It encodes CASSQVGTGGTEAFF.

The chain is built from TRBV5-6 and TRBJ2-5; 13 bases are a match to TRBD2. Looked up from germline, CDR1 is SGHDT and CDR2 is YYEEEE. V lost 4 bases and J lost 2; bases outside the gene matches: 5. The CDR3 runs 16 residues. This chain's CDR3 is CASSTLAGGLQETQYF. The CDR3 DNA follows: TGTGCCAGCAGCACACTAGCGGGAGGGCTTCAAGAGACCCAGTACTTC.

The chain has TRBV6-5 and TRBJ1-1, with 8 nucleotides matching TRBD1. V trimming: 7 bases; J trimming: 4 bases; junction bases outside the gene matches: 11. The CDR3 length is 15 residues. CDR1 is MNHEY, CDR2 SVGAGI, per germline. CDR3 nucleotide sequence: TGTGCCAGCAATACAGCAGGGGGCGCGGTCACTGAAGCTTTCTTT. Translating gives CASNTAGGAVTEAFF.

The rearrangement links TRBV7-9 to TRBJ2-3; D is unresolved. Germline CDR1 reads SEHNR; CDR2 reads FQNEAQ (reference sequence). V gave up 1 base and J gave up 0 bases, with 5 bases separating them. The CDR3 is made up of 14 amino acids. The DNA for the CDR3 is TGTGCCAGCAGCTTAGTCCAGAGCACAGATACGCAGTATTTT. This translates into CASSLVQSTDTQYF.

The rearrangement joins TRBV12-3 or TRBV12-4 to TRBJ2-5; D remains unclear. The ends were cut back, 5 bases at V and 7 bases at J, with 11 bases in the middle. The CDR3 sequence is 12 residues long. The chain's CDR3 is CASSTPPRTQYF. The CDR3 DNA reads as TGTGCCAGCAGTACCCCTCCCAGGACCCAGTACTTC.

V and J are TRBV29-1 and TRBJ1-2, with 8 nucleotides matching TRBD1. This CDR3 region has 13 residues. CDR1 SQVTM and CDR2 ANQGSEA come from the germline V gene. With 6 bases clipped from V and 3 bases from J, the junction kept 6 bases outside the gene matches. Here the CDR3 reads CSVQGAGDYGYTF. The CDR3 DNA reads as TGCAGCGTCCAGGGGGCGGGGGACTATGGCTACACCTTC.

The chain uses TRBV28 and TRBJ1-5; 9 nucleotides match TRBD1. CDR3 size: 15 residues. Germline CDR1 reads MDHEN; CDR2 reads SYDVKM. The V gene end was trimmed by 6 bases and the J gene end by 11 bases; junction bases not matched to a gene: 14. The CDR3 loop is CASSQPGQGLWAQHF. DNA for the CDR3: TGTGCCAGCAGCCAGCCGGGACAGGGTCTTTGGGCCCAGCATTTT.

Notes on this clone: An end of the junction does not agree with germline; a read error may underlie this. The chain joins TRBV7-2 to TRBJ2-7; a possible D gene is TRBD1 (5 bases). Germline CDR1 reads SGHTA; CDR2 reads FQGNSA. The CDR3 extends over 11 amino acids. The CDR3 is CASSLGSGRNF. The CDR3 DNA reads TGTGCCAGCAGCTTAGGGTCAGGGCGGAACTTC.

This rearrangement joins TRBV6-2 or TRBV6-3 to TRBJ2-3; tentatively, D is TRBD1 (5 bases). Germline V CDR1 and CDR2: MNHEY, SVGEGT. Trimming left V 5 bases short and J 1 base short, with 13 bases between. The CDR3 spans 15 residues. The CDR3 DNA is TGTGCCAGCAGTCCCGGATTGGGGCGCACAGATACGCAGTATTTT. Translation: CASSPGLGRTDTQYF.

In DNA, the CDR3 is TGTGCCAGCAGCTTAAACAGGGGGCTGGGGAATCAGCCCCAGCATTTT. This encodes CASSLNRGLGNQPQHF. The rearrangement links TRBV7-2 to TRBJ1-5; 9 nucleotides match TRBD1. The CDR3 contains 16 residues. V was pared by 2 bases and J by 4 bases, with 6 bases of the junction left unmatched. Looked up from germline, CDR1 is SGHTA and CDR2 is FQGNSA.

This chain joins TRBV5-4 and TRBJ1-2; 8 nucleotides line up with TRBD1. The CDR3 is 14 residues long. Trimming removed 5 bases from V and 3 bases from J; junction bases left unmatched: 6. Per germline, CDR1 SGHNT and CDR2 YYREEE (reference sequence). CDR3 loop: CASRFTGGYYGYTF. The CDR3 DNA sequence: TGTGCCAGCAGATTCACAGGGGGGTACTATGGCTACACCTTC.

The chain recombines TRBV19 with TRBJ1-2; 7 nucleotides align to TRBD1. There are 16 residues in the CDR3. J lost 6 bases, V lost 3 bases, and 13 bases had no gene match. CDR1 is LNHDA, CDR2 SQIVND, per germline (reference sequence). The CDR3 reads CASSIPSRQGLNGYTF. The CDR3 coding sequence is TGTGCCAGTAGTATTCCCTCCAGACAGGGTTTAAATGGCTACACCTTC.

This rearrangement joins TRBV20-1 to TRBJ1-1; D gene ambiguous. Per germline, CDR1 DFQATT and CDR2 SNEGSKA (reference sequence). The length of the CDR3 is 16 residues. V was cut by 3 bases and J by 6 bases, with 23 bases left in between. The CDR3 DNA is TGCAGTGCTAGTGGAAGTTCGGGGTTCGCTCCCGCTGAAGCTTTCTTT. Residues: CSASGSSGFAPAEAFF.